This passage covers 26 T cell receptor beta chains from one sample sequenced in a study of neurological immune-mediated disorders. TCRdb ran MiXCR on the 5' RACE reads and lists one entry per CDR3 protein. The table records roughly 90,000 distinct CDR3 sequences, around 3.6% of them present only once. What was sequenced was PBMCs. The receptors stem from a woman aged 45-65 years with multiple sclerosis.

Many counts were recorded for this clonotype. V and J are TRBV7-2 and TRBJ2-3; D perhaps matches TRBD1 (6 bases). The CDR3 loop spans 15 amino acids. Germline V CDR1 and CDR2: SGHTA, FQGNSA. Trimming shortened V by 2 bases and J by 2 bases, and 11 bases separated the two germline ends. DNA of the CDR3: TGTGCCAGCAGCTTATGGACAGCTCTCACAGATACGCAGTATTTT. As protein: CASSLWTALTDTQYF.

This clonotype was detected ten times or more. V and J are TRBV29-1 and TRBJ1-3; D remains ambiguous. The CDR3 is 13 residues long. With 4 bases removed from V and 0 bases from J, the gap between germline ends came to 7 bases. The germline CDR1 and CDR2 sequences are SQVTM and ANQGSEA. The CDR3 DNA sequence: TGCAGCGTTGTACCCTTCTCTGGAAACACCATATATTTT. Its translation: CSVVPFSGNTIYF.

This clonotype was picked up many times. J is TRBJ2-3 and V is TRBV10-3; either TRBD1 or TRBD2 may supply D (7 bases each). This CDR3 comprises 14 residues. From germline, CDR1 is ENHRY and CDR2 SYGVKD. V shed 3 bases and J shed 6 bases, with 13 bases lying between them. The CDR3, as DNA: TGTGCCATCAGTGAACAGGGGCGGGAGGATACGCAGTATTTT. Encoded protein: CAISEQGREDTQYF.

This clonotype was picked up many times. CDR3 amino acids: CASSHRQGSDEQYF. The CDR3, as DNA: TGTGCCAGCAGCCATCGACAGGGGTCGGACGAGCAGTACTTC. The chain employs TRBV3-1 and TRBJ2-7; 8 nucleotides agree with TRBD1. The CDR3 covers 14 residues. The germline gives CDR1 LGHDT, CDR2 YNNKEL (reference sequence). V lost 3 bases and J lost 5; bases outside the gene matches: 6.

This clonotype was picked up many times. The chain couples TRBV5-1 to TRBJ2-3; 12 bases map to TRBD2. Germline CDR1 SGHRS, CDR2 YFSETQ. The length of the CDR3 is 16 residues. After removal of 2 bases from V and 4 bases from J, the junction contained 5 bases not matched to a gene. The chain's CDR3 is CASSFGASGGADTQYF. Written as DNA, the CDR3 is TGCGCCAGCAGCTTTGGAGCTAGCGGGGGGGCAGATACGCAGTATTTT.

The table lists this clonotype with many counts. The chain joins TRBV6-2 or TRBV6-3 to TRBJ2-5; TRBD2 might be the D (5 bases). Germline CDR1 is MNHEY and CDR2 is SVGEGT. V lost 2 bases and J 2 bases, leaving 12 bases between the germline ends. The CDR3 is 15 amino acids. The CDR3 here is CASSYGLAWQETQYF. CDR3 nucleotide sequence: TGTGCCAGCAGTTACGGGCTAGCCTGGCAAGAGACCCAGTACTTC.

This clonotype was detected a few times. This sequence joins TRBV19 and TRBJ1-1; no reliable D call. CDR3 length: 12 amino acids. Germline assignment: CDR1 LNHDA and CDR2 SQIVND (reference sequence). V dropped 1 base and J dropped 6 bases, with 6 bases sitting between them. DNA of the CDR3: TGTGCCAGTAGTATAGGGGCGGCTGAAGCTTTCTTT. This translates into CASSIGAAEAFF.

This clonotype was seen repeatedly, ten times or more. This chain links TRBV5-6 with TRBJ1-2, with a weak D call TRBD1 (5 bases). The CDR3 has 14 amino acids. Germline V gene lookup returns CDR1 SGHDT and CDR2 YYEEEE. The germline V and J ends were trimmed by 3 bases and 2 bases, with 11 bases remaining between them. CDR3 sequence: CASSSGMENYGYTF. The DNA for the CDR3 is TGTGCCAGCAGCTCAGGGATGGAGAACTATGGCTACACCTTC.

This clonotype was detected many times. In nucleotides, the CDR3 is TGTGCCAGCAGAGCAGGGGACTCTTTACGAAAACGACTGTTTTTT. Amino acids: CASRAGDSLRKRLFF. This chain links TRBV7-9 with TRBJ1-4; tentative D call: TRBD1 (6 bases). The CDR3 consists of 15 residues. Germline lookup yields CDR1 SEHNR and CDR2 FQNEAQ (reference sequence). The V end was cut by 6 bases, the J end by 13 bases, with 24 bases between.

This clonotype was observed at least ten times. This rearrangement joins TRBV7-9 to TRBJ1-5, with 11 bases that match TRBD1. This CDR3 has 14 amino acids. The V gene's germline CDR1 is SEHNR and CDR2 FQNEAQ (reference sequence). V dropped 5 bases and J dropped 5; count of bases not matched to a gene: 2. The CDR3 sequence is CASSGQGADQPQHF. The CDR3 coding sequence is TGTGCCAGCAGCGGACAGGGGGCCGATCAGCCCCAGCATTTT.

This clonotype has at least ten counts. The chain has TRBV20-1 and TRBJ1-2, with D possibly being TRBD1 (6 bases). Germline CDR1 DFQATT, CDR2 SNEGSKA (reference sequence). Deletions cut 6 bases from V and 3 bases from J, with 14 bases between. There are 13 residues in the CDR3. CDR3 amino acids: CSAGEQGYYGYTF. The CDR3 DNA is TGCAGTGCCGGCGAACAGGGTTACTATGGCTACACCTTC.

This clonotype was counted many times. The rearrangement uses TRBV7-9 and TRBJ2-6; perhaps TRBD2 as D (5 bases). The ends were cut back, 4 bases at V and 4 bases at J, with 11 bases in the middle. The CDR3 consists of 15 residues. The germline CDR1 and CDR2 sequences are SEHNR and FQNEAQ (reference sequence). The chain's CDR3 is CASSYKGSGANVLTF. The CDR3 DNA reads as TGTGCCAGCAGCTATAAAGGGAGCGGGGCCAACGTCCTGACTTTC.

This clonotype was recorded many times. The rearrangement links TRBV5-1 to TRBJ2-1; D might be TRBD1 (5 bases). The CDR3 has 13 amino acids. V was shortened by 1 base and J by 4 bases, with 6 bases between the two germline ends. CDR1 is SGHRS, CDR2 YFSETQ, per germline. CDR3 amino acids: CASSLTGYNEQFF. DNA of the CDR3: TGCGCCAGCAGCTTGACAGGATACAATGAGCAGTTCTTC.

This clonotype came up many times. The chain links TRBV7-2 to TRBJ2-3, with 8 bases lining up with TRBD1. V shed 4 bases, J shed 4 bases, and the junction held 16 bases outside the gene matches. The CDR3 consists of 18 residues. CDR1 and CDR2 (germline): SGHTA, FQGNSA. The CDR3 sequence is CASSSQSTGTGLPDTQYF. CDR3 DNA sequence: TGTGCCAGCAGCTCCCAATCAACCGGGACAGGTTTACCAGATACGCAGTATTTT.

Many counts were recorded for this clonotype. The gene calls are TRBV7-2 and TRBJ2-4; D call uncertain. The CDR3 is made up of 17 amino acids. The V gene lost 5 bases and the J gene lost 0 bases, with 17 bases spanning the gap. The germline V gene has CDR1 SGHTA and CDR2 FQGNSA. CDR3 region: CASSPVARSLAKNIQYF. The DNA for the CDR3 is TGTGCCAGCAGCCCAGTGGCCCGTAGTCTAGCCAAAAACATTCAGTACTTC.

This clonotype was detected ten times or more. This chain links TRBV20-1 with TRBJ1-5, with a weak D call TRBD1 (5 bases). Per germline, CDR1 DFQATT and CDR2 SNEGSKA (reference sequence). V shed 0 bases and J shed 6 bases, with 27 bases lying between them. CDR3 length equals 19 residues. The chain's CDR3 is CSARERGLAGWFSSQPQHF. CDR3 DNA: TGCAGTGCTAGAGAGAGAGGGCTAGCAGGGTGGTTTTCAAGTCAGCCCCAGCATTTT.

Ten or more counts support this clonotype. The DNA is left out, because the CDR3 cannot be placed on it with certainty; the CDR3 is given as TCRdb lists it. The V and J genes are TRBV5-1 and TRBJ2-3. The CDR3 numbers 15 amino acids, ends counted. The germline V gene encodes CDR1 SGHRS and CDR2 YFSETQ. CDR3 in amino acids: CASSFGNGVTDTQYF.

CDR3 bases: TGCGCCAGCAGCCCCAACGGTGGTGGCAATCAGCCCCAGCATTTT. This translates into CASSPNGGGNQPQHF. The chain links TRBV5-1 to TRBJ1-5; unclear D gene. The CDR3 is 15 residues long. CDR1 is SGHRS, CDR2 YFSETQ, per germline. Trimming pared 4 bases from V and 2 bases from J, leaving 13 bases between.

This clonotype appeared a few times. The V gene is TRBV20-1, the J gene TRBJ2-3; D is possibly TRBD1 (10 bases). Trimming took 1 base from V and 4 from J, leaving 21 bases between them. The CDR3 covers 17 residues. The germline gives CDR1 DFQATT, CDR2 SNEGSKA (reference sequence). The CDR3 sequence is CSARVDRGRGGADTQYF. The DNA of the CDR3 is TGCAGTGCTAGAGTCGACAGGGGGCGGGGGGGAGCAGATACGCAGTATTTT.

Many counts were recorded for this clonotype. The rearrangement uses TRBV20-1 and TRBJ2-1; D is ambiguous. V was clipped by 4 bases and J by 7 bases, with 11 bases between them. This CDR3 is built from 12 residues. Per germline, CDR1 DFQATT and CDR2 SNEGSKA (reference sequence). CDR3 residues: CSANPWGNEQFF. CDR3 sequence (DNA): TGCAGTGCTAACCCCTGGGGAAATGAGCAGTTCTTC.

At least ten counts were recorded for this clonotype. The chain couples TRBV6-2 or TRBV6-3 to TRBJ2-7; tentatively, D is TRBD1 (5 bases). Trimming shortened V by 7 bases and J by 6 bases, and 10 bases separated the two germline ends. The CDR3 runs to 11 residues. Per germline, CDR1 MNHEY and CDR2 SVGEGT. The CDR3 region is CASKGNVEQYF. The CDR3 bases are TGTGCCAGCAAGGGGAACGTCGAGCAGTACTTC.

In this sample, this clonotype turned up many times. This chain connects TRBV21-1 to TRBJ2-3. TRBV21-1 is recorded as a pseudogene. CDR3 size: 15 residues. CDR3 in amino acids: CASAAGDSIPDTQYF. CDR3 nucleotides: TGTGCCAGCGCGGCTGGGGATTCCATTCCAGATACGCAGTATTTT.

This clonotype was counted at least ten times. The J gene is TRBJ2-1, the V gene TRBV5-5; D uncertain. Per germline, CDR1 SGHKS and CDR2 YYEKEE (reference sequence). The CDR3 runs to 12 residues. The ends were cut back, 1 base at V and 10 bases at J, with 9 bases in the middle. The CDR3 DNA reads TGTGCCAGCAGCTTGAGGTCTGGAGAGCAGTTCTTC. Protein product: CASSLRSGEQFF. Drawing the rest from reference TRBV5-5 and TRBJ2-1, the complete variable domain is DAGVTQSPTHLIKTRGQQVTLRCSPISGHKSVSWYQQVLGQGPQFIFQYYEKEERGRGNFPDRFSARQFPNYSSELNVNALLLGDSALYLCASSLRSGEQFFGPGTRLTVL.

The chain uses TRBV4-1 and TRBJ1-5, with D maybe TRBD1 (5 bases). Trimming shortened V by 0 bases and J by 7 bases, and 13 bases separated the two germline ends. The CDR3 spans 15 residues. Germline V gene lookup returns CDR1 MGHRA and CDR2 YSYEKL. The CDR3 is CASSQEGGGWQPQHF. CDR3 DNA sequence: TGCGCCAGCAGCCAAGAAGGTGGGGGTTGGCAGCCCCAGCATTTT.

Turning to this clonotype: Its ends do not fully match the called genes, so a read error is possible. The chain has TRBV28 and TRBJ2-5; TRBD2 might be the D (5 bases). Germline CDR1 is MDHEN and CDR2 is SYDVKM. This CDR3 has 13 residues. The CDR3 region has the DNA TGTGCCAGCAGTGGCGGGTACCAAGAGAACCAGTACTTC. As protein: CASSGGYQENQYF.

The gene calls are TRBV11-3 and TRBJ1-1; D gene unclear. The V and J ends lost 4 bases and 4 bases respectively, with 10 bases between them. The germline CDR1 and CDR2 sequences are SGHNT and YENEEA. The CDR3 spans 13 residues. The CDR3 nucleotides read TGTGCCAGCAGCTCCCTCCGGGGCACTGAAGCTTTCTTT. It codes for CASSSLRGTEAFF.